A single sample is the source of the 3 T cell receptor beta chains below, sequenced in a study of blood T cell repertoires in COVID-19. Sequencing was performed with immunoSEQ multiplex PCR; in TCRdb, only in-frame clones are kept and a portion is missing. The sample comprises hundreds of thousands of clones, roughly 83% of which are singletons, and about 10% rests with the top ten. The sample consisted of peripheral blood. These receptors all come from an older man with acute or convalescent COVID-19.

This rearrangement joins TRBV6-5 to TRBJ1-5, with D possibly TRBD1 on 6 matching bases. Between the trimmed V and J ends, which lost 2 bases and 3 bases, there was a span of 11 bases. CDR3 size: 15 residues. Germline loops: CDR1 MNHEY, CDR2 SVGAGI. The CDR3 reads CASSYVDSNNQPQHF. CDR3 nucleotide sequence: TGTGCCAGCAGTTACGTGGACAGCAACAATCAGCCCCAGCATTTT.

The chain combines TRBV5-4 with TRBJ1-6, with D tentatively TRBD1 (5 bases). V was clipped by 7 bases and J by 11 bases, with 25 bases between them. The CDR3 is 16 amino acids. The germline V gene encodes CDR1 SGHNT and CDR2 YYREEE (reference sequence). The CDR3 here is CASHTGGLTPGTPLHF. For the CDR3, the DNA is TGTGCCAGCCATACCGGGGGTCTGACGCCCGGGACACCCCTCCACTTT.

The table lists this clone with a count of one. J is TRBJ2-2 and V is TRBV7-2; 9 nucleotides agree with TRBD2. This CDR3 region has 17 residues. Germline assignment: CDR1 SGHTA and CDR2 FQGNSA. V gave up 4 bases and J gave up 6 bases; unmatched junction bases: 12. CDR3 nucleotide sequence: TGTGCCAGCAGCTCGTTAGCGGGAGCCCTTAGGGCCGGGGAGCTGTTTTTT. It encodes CASSSLAGALRAGELFF.